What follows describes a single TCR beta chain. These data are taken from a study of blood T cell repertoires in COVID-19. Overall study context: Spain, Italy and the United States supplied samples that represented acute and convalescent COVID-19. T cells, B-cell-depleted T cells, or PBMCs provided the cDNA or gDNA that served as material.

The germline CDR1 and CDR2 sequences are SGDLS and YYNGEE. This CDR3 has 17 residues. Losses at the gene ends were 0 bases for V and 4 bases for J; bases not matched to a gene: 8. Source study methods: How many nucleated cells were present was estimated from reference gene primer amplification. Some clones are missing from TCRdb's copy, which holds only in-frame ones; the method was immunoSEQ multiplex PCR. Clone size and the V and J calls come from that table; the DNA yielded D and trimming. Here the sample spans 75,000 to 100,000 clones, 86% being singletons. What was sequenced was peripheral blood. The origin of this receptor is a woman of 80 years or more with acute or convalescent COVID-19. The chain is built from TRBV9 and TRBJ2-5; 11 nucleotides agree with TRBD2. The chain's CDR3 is CASSVAPLAGVRETQYF. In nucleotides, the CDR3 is TGTGCCAGCAGCGTAGCCCCACTAGCGGGGGTTCGAGAGACCCAGTACTTC.